This TCR beta chain was identified in a study of blood T cell repertoires in COVID-19. About the study: Specimens from acute and convalescent COVID-19 originated in the United States, Italy and Spain. T cells, B-cell-depleted T cells, or PBMCs provided the cDNA or gDNA that served as material.

Authors' analysis steps: Nucleated cell number was recorded as an estimate derived from reference gene primer amplification. Clones were sequenced by immunoSEQ multiplex PCR, and TCRdb holds only the in-frame ones, with some missing. That table gives V, J and clone size, and the DNA gave D and trimming. The table has tens of thousands of clones, roughly 80% seen once. This TCR came from an elderly man with active or convalescent COVID-19. Sequenced sample: peripheral blood.

CDR3 nucleotide sequence: TGCGCCAGCAGTGACCCGGCCCGAAGAGGGACTGAAGCTTTCTTT. It translates to CASSDPARRGTEAFF. J is TRBJ1-1 and V is TRBV10-1; D gene unclear. The CDR3 runs 15 residues. V gave up 3 bases and J gave up 5 bases, with 16 bases separating them. CDR1 and CDR2 (germline): WNHNN, SYGVQD (reference sequence).